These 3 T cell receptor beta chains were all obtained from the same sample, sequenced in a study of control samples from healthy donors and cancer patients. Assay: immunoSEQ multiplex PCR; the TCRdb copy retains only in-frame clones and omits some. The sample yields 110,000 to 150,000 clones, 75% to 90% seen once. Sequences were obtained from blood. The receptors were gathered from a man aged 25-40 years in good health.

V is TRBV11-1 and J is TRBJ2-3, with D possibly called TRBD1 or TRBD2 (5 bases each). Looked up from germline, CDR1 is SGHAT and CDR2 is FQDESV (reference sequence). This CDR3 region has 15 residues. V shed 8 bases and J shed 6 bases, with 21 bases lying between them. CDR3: CASALGASGTDTQYF. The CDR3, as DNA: TGTGCCAGCGCTCTCGGCGCGTCAGGGACCGATACGCAGTATTTT.

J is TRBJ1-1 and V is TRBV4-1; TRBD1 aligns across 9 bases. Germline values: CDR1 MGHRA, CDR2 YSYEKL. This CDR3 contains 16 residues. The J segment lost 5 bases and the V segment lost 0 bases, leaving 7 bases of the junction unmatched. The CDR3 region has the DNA TGCGCCAGCAGCCAAGATGTCGGGACAGGGTTGACTGAAGCTTTCTTT. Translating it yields CASSQDVGTGLTEAFF.

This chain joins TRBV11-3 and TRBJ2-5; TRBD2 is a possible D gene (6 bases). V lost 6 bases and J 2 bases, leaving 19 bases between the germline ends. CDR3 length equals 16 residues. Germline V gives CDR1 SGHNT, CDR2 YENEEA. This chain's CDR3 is CASSRQLGSLQETQYF. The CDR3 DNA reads TGTGCCAGCAGTCGACAACTCGGGAGTCTACAAGAGACCCAGTACTTC.